These 29 T cell receptor beta chains came from one sample sequenced in a study of blood T cells in healthy people across ages. For the second PCR, which ran for 7 to 11 cycles, a sample-barcoded 5' primer and a J-beta primer mix were used. TCRdb ran MiXCR on the 5' RACE reads and lists one entry per CDR3 protein. This sample carries about 1.4 million distinct CDR3 sequences, 55% to 75% of them seen once, and the ten largest clones take 5% to 7%. The sequencing sample was made of blood. These receptor sequences come from a man aged 18 to 35 in good health.

The V call is TRBV27, the J call TRBJ1-4; no clear D. The CDR3 contains 15 residues. Germline V gives CDR1 MNHEY, CDR2 SMNVEV (reference sequence). Trimming shortened V by 4 bases and J by 0 bases, and 9 bases separated the two germline ends. In DNA, the CDR3 is TGTGCCAGCAGTTCGGGGATTGCAACTAATGAAAAACTGTTTTTT. Translated, it gives CASSSGIATNEKLFF.

This chain joins TRBV5-4 and TRBJ1-2; D might be TRBD1 (5 bases). The CDR3 has 14 residues. CDR1 SGHNT and CDR2 YYREEE come from the germline V gene (reference sequence). V gave up 4 bases and J gave up 3 bases, with 13 bases separating them. As DNA, the CDR3 is TGTGCCAGCAGCCCCGGGGGGATATACTATGGCTACACCTTC. This encodes CASSPGGIYYGYTF.

This clonotype was found a few times. V usage is TRBV7-2 and J usage is TRBJ2-1, with unresolved D. The V gene lost 0 bases and the J gene lost 6 bases, with 6 bases spanning the gap. This CDR3 comprises 13 residues. Per germline, CDR1 SGHTA and CDR2 FQGNSA. The CDR3 sequence: CASSLAVPNEQFF. The CDR3 DNA reads as TGTGCCAGCAGCTTAGCCGTCCCCAATGAGCAGTTCTTC. Using reference TRBV7-2 and TRBJ2-1 for the parts outside the CDR3, the full variable domain is GAGVSQSPSNKVTEKGKDVELRCDPISGHTALYWYRQSLGQGLEFLIYFQGNSAPDKSGLPSDRFSAERTGGSVSTLTIQRTQQEDSAVYLCASSLAVPNEQFFGPGTRLTVL.

Here the CDR3 DNA reads TGTGCCAGCAGCCGATGGGAATGGCACCATTACGAGCAGTACTTC. It is translated as CASSRWEWHHYEQYF. The V and J genes are TRBV27 and TRBJ2-7; D is ambiguous. In germline, CDR1 is MNHEY, CDR2 SMNVEV (reference sequence). Trimming took 6 bases from V and 4 from J, leaving 19 bases between them. CDR3 length: 15 amino acids.

The sample holds a few counts of this clonotype. This chain uses TRBV6-6 with TRBJ2-5; D gene unclear. V shed 4 bases and J shed 5 bases, with 11 bases lying between them. Germline assignment: CDR1 MNHNY and CDR2 SVGAGI (reference sequence). The CDR3 totals 13 residues. The CDR3 loop is CASSFPDGETQYF. The CDR3 DNA follows: TGTGCCAGCAGTTTTCCGGACGGGGAGACCCAGTACTTC.

This clonotype has just a few counts. The gene calls are TRBV11-2 and TRBJ2-5; D is undetermined. Germline CDR1 is SGHAT and CDR2 is FQNNGV. The V gene lost 1 base and the J gene lost 6 bases, with 9 bases spanning the gap. The CDR3 covers 13 residues. Here the CDR3 reads CASSLGYRQTQYF. The CDR3 DNA is TGTGCCAGCAGCTTAGGGTACCGTCAGACCCAGTACTTC.

This clonotype has a handful of counts. This sequence joins TRBV20-1 and TRBJ2-5, with D hard to call. Germline lookup yields CDR1 DFQATT and CDR2 SNEGSKA (reference sequence). The CDR3 length is 14 residues. Trimming cost V 6 bases and J 5 bases, with 19 bases left between them. The CDR3 region is CSASRGWLMETQYF. Here the CDR3 DNA reads TGCAGTGCCAGTAGAGGATGGCTCATGGAGACCCAGTACTTC.

This sequence joins TRBV20-1 and TRBJ2-3; 9 positions agree with TRBD2. The CDR3 is made up of 16 amino acids. In germline, CDR1 is DFQATT, CDR2 SNEGSKA (reference sequence). The J segment lost 0 bases and the V segment lost 2 bases, leaving 6 bases of the junction unmatched. CDR3 sequence reads: CSARRTGTSSTDTQYF. The CDR3 DNA reads TGCAGTGCTAGACGAACCGGGACTAGCAGCACAGATACGCAGTATTTT.

This clonotype turned up a few times. The chain is built from TRBV15 and TRBJ2-5; 11 bases are a match to TRBD2. The J call is doubtful: the DNA matches TRBJ2-7 better. This CDR3 is 16 amino acids long. Per germline, CDR1 LNHNV and CDR2 YYDKDF (reference sequence). The CDR3 coding sequence is TGTGCCACCAGCAGAGGACCGCTAGCGGGAGGAAGCGAGCAGTACTTC. This sequence encodes CATSRGPLAGGSEQYF.

About this clonotype itself: One end of the junction varies from germline; a read error may be responsible. V gene TRBV25-1 combines with J gene TRBJ1-2; D is uncertain. This CDR3 region has 15 residues. Germline CDR1 is MGHDK and CDR2 is SYGVNS. The CDR3 reads CAGSDPTSMFCGYTF. The CDR3 coding sequence is TGTGCCGGCAGTGACCCGACCTCGATGTTCTGTGGCTACACCTTC.

This sequence joins TRBV7-9 and TRBJ2-1; TRBD1 might be the D (7 bases). Germline-derived CDR1 and CDR2 are SEHNR and FQNEAQ (reference sequence). V was pared by 6 bases and J by 15 bases, with 18 bases between. This CDR3 has 12 residues. The chain's CDR3 is CASREGQPFWFF. CDR3 nucleotide sequence: TGTGCCAGCAGGGAGGGACAGCCTTTCTGGTTCTTC.

The genes are TRBV6-2 or TRBV6-3 and TRBJ2-1; TRBD2 agrees at 14 bases. The DNA end lines up better with TRBJ2-7; the J call may be wrong. The CDR3 contains 16 residues. Germline V lookup: CDR1 MNHEY, CDR2 SVGEGT. The CDR3 sequence is CASWTSGGSSYNEQYF. The CDR3 DNA reads TGTGCCAGCTGGACTAGCGGGGGGAGCTCCTACAATGAGCAGTACTTC.

The gene calls are TRBV20-1 and TRBJ2-7; D may be TRBD1 (6 bases). V was cut by 3 bases and J by 2 bases, with 14 bases left in between. This CDR3 comprises 14 residues. Germline V gives CDR1 DFQATT, CDR2 SNEGSKA (reference sequence). The CDR3 loop reads CSARGDTLAYEQYF. CDR3 nucleotides: TGCAGTGCTAGGGGGGACACTCTAGCCTACGAGCAGTACTTC.

The V gene is TRBV2, the J gene TRBJ2-3; D gene uncertain. This CDR3 spans 14 amino acids. The V end was cut by 6 bases, the J end by 1 base, with 11 bases between. CDR1 is SNHLY and CDR2 is FYNNEI in the germline V gene. The CDR3 DNA sequence: TGTGCCAGCAGAAAAAGGTGGGGCACAGATACGCAGTATTTT. Translation gives CASRKRWGTDTQYF.

The chain combines TRBV12-3 or TRBV12-4 with TRBJ2-7, with D uncertain. The end of the DNA aligns better with TRBJ2-5, so the J call may be wrong. The CDR3 is made up of 14 amino acids. CDR3 residues: CASSFGNPRETQYF. The CDR3, as DNA: TGTGCCAGCAGTTTCGGTAACCCTCGGGAGACCCAGTACTTC.

V is TRBV9 and J is TRBJ2-2, with unresolved D. V lost 6 bases, J lost 4 bases, and 10 bases lay in between. This CDR3 comprises 13 residues. Germline V gives CDR1 SGDLS, CDR2 YYNGEE. In DNA, the CDR3 is TGTGCCAGCACCGTTCGGAGCACCGGGGAGCTGTTTTTT. Translation: CASTVRSTGELFF.

The V call is TRBV9, the J call TRBJ1-6; no reliable D call. The CDR3 totals 14 residues. V lost 0 bases and J 9 bases, leaving 10 bases between the germline ends. Per the germline V gene, CDR1 is SGDLS and CDR2 is YYNGEE. CDR3 nucleotide sequence: TGTGCCAGCAGCGTAGAAGGGTTGAGTTCACCCCTCCACTTT. Translating it yields CASSVEGLSSPLHF. Full variable domain (outside the CDR3, taken from reference TRBV9 and TRBJ1-6): DSGVTQTPKHLITATGQRVTLRCSPRSGDLSVYWYQQSLDQGLQFLIQYYNGEERAKGNILERFSAQQFPDLHSELNLSSLELGDSALYFCASSVEGLSSPLHFGNGTRLTVT.

The chain couples TRBV7-9 to TRBJ2-7, with a weak D call TRBD2 (6 bases). There are 15 residues in the CDR3. Trimming left V 5 bases short and J 2 bases short, with 16 bases between. Germline assignment: CDR1 SEHNR and CDR2 FQNEAQ (reference sequence). CDR3 in amino acids: CASSGEAGPAYEQYF. CDR3 DNA: TGTGCCAGCAGCGGAGAAGCGGGCCCCGCCTACGAGCAGTACTTC.

The chain joins TRBV29-1 to TRBJ2-7; 10 bases map to TRBD2. V lost 6 bases to trimming and J lost 2 bases; unmatched junction nucleotides: 4. Germline CDR1 SQVTM, CDR2 ANQGSEA. CDR3 length: 13 amino acids. This CDR3 reads CSVQAGGPYEQYF. The DNA of the CDR3 is TGCAGCGTGCAAGCGGGAGGGCCCTACGAGCAGTACTTC.

This rearrangement joins TRBV20-1 to TRBJ1-2; possibly TRBD1 for D (5 bases). Germline V gene lookup returns CDR1 DFQATT and CDR2 SNEGSKA (reference sequence). The germline V and J ends were trimmed by 0 bases and 3 bases, with 14 bases remaining between them. The CDR3 runs 15 residues. The CDR3 sequence is CSARDPRGADYGYTF. DNA of the CDR3: TGCAGTGCTAGAGATCCACGAGGGGCGGACTATGGCTACACCTTC.

The chain uses TRBV27 and TRBJ2-1; unclear D gene. V dropped 4 bases and J dropped 0 bases, with 16 bases sitting between them. The CDR3 is 17 residues long. Germline CDR1 MNHEY, CDR2 SMNVEV (reference sequence). CDR3 DNA: TGTGCCAGCAGTTCCTATTTTGGCCTGAGCTCCTACAATGAGCAGTTCTTC. Protein sequence: CASSSYFGLSSYNEQFF.

This clonotype appeared once. The J gene is TRBJ2-5, the V gene TRBV3-1; D ambiguous. The J call may be incorrect, as the DNA end agrees better with TRBJ2-7. CDR1 is LGHDT, CDR2 YNNKEL, per germline (reference sequence). The CDR3 totals 17 residues. The CDR3 reads CASSQGRYTYEAYEQYF. In nucleotides, the CDR3 is TGTGCCAGCAGCCAAGGAAGGTACACCTACGAGGCCTACGAGCAGTACTTC.

The rearrangement joins TRBV12-3 or TRBV12-4 to TRBJ1-6; 8 bases are a match to TRBD1. The CDR3 runs to 13 residues. V was clipped by 6 bases and J by 14 bases; unmatched bases: 9. The CDR3 coding sequence is TGTGCCAGCAGCCCGGACAGGGTAGCATCCCTCCACTTT. Its translation is CASSPDRVASLHF.

The chain employs TRBV7-2 and TRBJ2-3; 7 positions agree with TRBD1. This CDR3 comprises 16 residues. V lost 5 bases to trimming and J lost 0 bases; unmatched junction nucleotides: 8. The germline gives CDR1 SGHTA, CDR2 FQGNSA. CDR3 in DNA: TGTGCCAGCAGCCCTCACAGGGGAGCTAGCACAGATACGCAGTATTTT. As protein: CASSPHRGASTDTQYF.

CDR3 loop: CASSLRETAATNEKLFF. CDR3 bases: TGTGCCAGCAGCTTAAGGGAGACGGCCGCAACTAATGAAAAACTGTTTTTT. The rearrangement uses TRBV7-6 and TRBJ1-4; D remains ambiguous. CDR1 is SGHVS and CDR2 is FNYEAQ in the germline V gene. Trimming removed 2 bases from V and 0 bases from J, with 13 bases in between. CDR3 length: 17 residues.

This clonotype turned up a few times. This chain joins TRBV29-1 and TRBJ2-3, with TRBD2 as a possible D gene (5 bases). The germline gives CDR1 SQVTM, CDR2 ANQGSEA. The CDR3 length is 13 residues. V was pared by 3 bases and J by 2 bases, with 9 bases between. CDR3 residues: CSVEGDYTDTQYF. In nucleotides, the CDR3 is TGCAGCGTTGAGGGAGACTACACAGATACGCAGTATTTT.

The V gene is TRBV7-9, the J gene TRBJ2-1; tentative D call: TRBD2 (7 bases). Germline CDR1 reads SEHNR; CDR2 reads FQNEAQ (reference sequence). This CDR3 spans 13 amino acids. Trimming took 11 bases from V and 6 from J, leaving 17 bases between them. The CDR3 spells CAWEGGPFNEQFF. In DNA form, the CDR3 reads TGTGCCTGGGAGGGGGGCCCGTTCAATGAGCAGTTCTTC.

The CDR3 nucleotides are TGTGCCAGCAGTTACTCGATATCAGGGTCTACCTACGAGCAGTACTTC. This sequence encodes CASSYSISGSTYEQYF. The V call is TRBV6-5, the J call TRBJ2-7, with a possible D match to TRBD1 (5 bases). The V end lost 0 bases, the J end lost 2 bases, and 14 bases lay between the germline ends. The CDR3 sequence is 16 residues long. From germline, CDR1 is MNHEY and CDR2 SVGAGI.

The chain has TRBV6-6 and TRBJ2-7; possibly TRBD1 or TRBD2 for D (5 bases each). Trimming removed 4 bases at V and 7 bases at J, with 23 bases between. CDR1 and CDR2 (germline): MNHNY, SVGAGI (reference sequence). CDR3 length equals 16 residues. The CDR3 loop reads CASSSPGTDIYNEQYF. In DNA form, the CDR3 reads TGTGCCAGCAGTTCCCCCGGGACGGATATTTACAATGAGCAGTACTTC.